The 31 T cell receptor beta chains listed next were all sequenced from one sample in a study of T cell responses to AZD1222 COVID-19 vaccine. Assay used: immunoSEQ multiplex PCR; TCRdb lists only in-frame clones, some missing. This table holds approximately 130,000 clones, around 90% found once. The sequences come from peripheral blood, collected 28 days after the second AZD1222 dose. These receptors all come from an adult who received the AZD1222 COVID-19 vaccine.

The chain couples TRBV15 to TRBJ2-5; perhaps TRBD1 as D (5 bases). The V end was cut by 0 bases, the J end by 1 base, with 15 bases between. Germline values: CDR1 LNHNV, CDR2 YYDKDF (reference sequence). The CDR3 has 17 amino acids. This CDR3 reads CATSRDWGTGVQETQYF. The CDR3 DNA reads as TGTGCCACCAGCAGAGATTGGGGAACAGGCGTCCAAGAGACCCAGTACTTC.

The chain uses TRBV5-3 and TRBJ1-5; tentatively, D is TRBD1 (5 bases). TRBV5-3 is an ORF for which the function is uncertain. This CDR3 region has 15 residues. V lost 4 bases and J lost 0, with 11 bases in between. The CDR3 protein is CARSTPDSSNQPQHF. CDR3 bases: TGTGCCAGAAGCACCCCAGACAGTAGCAATCAGCCCCAGCATTTT.

This clone was recorded only once. The chain uses TRBV6-4 and TRBJ1-1; 9 positions match TRBD1. The CDR3 has 14 amino acids. Germline V gene sequence: CDR1 MRHNA, CDR2 SNTAGT. V lost 5 bases and J lost 8; bases outside the gene matches: 9. DNA of the CDR3: TGTGCCAGCAGTTCCACAGGGGGCGAAACCGAAGCTTTCTTT. Translation gives CASSSTGGETEAFF.

The rearrangement links TRBV18 to TRBJ1-2; D not certain. Deletions cut 2 bases from V and 10 bases from J, with 14 bases between. CDR1 is KGHSH, CDR2 LQKENI, per germline. CDR3 size: 13 residues. CDR3 bases: TGTGCCAGCTCACCAGGCACTGGCCTTGACTACACCTTC. Translated, it gives CASSPGTGLDYTF. Together with reference TRBV18 and TRBJ1-2, the CDR3 gives the full variable domain: NAGVMQNPRHLVRRRGQEARLRCSPMKGHSHVYWYRQLPEEGLKFMVYLQKENIIDESGMPKERFSAEFPKEGPSILRIQQVVRGDSAAYFCASSPGTGLDYTFGSGTRLTVV.

This clone was observed once. The V call is TRBV19, the J call TRBJ1-6, with D tentatively TRBD1 (6 bases). This CDR3 region has 14 residues. Germline V gene lookup returns CDR1 LNHDA and CDR2 SQIVND (reference sequence). Trimming left V 6 bases short and J 6 bases short, with 12 bases between. The CDR3 region is CASSIRDINSPLHF. The CDR3 nucleotides read TGTGCCAGTAGCATCCGGGACATTAATTCACCCCTCCACTTT.

This chain uses TRBV6-5 with TRBJ1-3; D unclear. This CDR3 is built from 15 residues. V lost 6 bases, J lost 3 bases, and 15 bases lay in between. CDR1 is MNHEY, CDR2 SVGAGI, per germline. The chain's CDR3 is CASSENGVGGNTIYF. The CDR3, as DNA: TGTGCCAGCAGCGAGAATGGGGTGGGTGGAAACACCATATATTTT.

This chain uses TRBV27 with TRBJ2-5; D is perhaps TRBD2 (5 bases). Germline CDR1 and CDR2: MNHEY and SMNVEV (reference sequence). The CDR3 length is 12 residues. Trimming removed 9 bases from V and 6 bases from J, with 14 bases in between. The DNA for the CDR3 is TGTGCCAGGATGAGAGGGAGCAAGACCCAGTACTTC. Amino acid sequence: CARMRGSKTQYF.

The CDR3: CASSTSSYEQYF. In DNA form, the CDR3 reads TGTGCCAGTTCCACTAGCAGCTACGAGCAGTACTTC. This chain links TRBV12-3 or TRBV12-4 with TRBJ2-7; weak D call: TRBD2 (6 bases). The CDR3 sequence is 12 residues long. V was clipped by 9 bases and J by 3 bases, with 12 bases between them.

This chain connects TRBV4-1 to TRBJ2-3; maybe TRBD2 (6 bases). CDR3 length: 16 residues. Germline V lookup: CDR1 MGHRA, CDR2 YSYEKL. V was trimmed by 4 bases and J by 2 bases, leaving 16 bases between them. The CDR3, as DNA: TGCGCCAGCAGCCGAATCCGGGACTCCCTCACAGATACGCAGTATTTT. This sequence encodes CASSRIRDSLTDTQYF.

J is TRBJ2-7 and V is TRBV27; 9 nucleotides agree with TRBD1. CDR1 MNHEY and CDR2 SMNVEV come from the germline V gene (reference sequence). Trimming removed 6 bases from V and 5 bases from J; junction bases left unmatched: 8. The CDR3 runs to 14 residues. As DNA, the CDR3 is TGTGCCAGCAGGCCGGGACAGGGAGCCCACGAGCAGTACTTC. This sequence encodes CASRPGQGAHEQYF.

The rearrangement links TRBV24-1 to TRBJ2-5; 8 bases are a match to TRBD1. The CDR3 contains 14 residues. Germline V lookup: CDR1 KGHDR, CDR2 SFDVKD. V was clipped by 4 bases and J by 3 bases; unmatched bases: 3. CDR3: CATSDPTGEETQYF. Here the CDR3 DNA reads TGTGCCACCAGTGACCCGACAGGGGAAGAGACCCAGTACTTC.

This clone was seen only once. This rearrangement joins TRBV3-1 (or the pseudogene TRBV3-2) to TRBJ2-3; 12 nucleotides agree with TRBD2. V lost 1 base to trimming and J lost 5 bases; unmatched junction nucleotides: 1. This CDR3 contains 15 residues. From germline, CDR1 is LGHDT and CDR2 YNNKEL (reference sequence). In nucleotides, the CDR3 is TGTGCCAGCAGCCAAGGGGGACTAGCGGGAGATACGCAGTATTTT. This gives the protein CASSQGGLAGDTQYF.

This rearrangement joins TRBV7-2 to TRBJ2-1; 12 nucleotides agree with TRBD1. The J segment lost 7 bases and the V segment lost 0 bases, leaving 4 bases of the junction unmatched. The CDR3 is 16 amino acids. Germline-derived CDR1 and CDR2 are SGHTA and FQGNSA. CDR3 in DNA: TGTGCCAGCAGCTTAGCCCCGGGACAGGGGGCTAATGAGCAGTTCTTC. It encodes CASSLAPGQGANEQFF.

The chain links TRBV3-1 (or the pseudogene TRBV3-2) to TRBJ2-5; 7 bases line up with TRBD1. This CDR3 spans 14 amino acids. After removal of 3 bases from V and 4 bases from J, the junction contained 5 bases not matched to a gene. Germline CDR1 and CDR2: LGHDT and YNNKEL (reference sequence). In nucleotides, the CDR3 is TGTGCCAGCAGCCATGGGCCAGGGGGAGAGACCCAGTACTTC. Translation: CASSHGPGGETQYF.

The chain uses TRBV4-1 and TRBJ2-2, with D perhaps TRBD1 or TRBD2 (5 bases each). V shed 6 bases and J shed 1 base, with 12 bases lying between them. The CDR3 loop spans 15 amino acids. Per germline, CDR1 MGHRA and CDR2 YSYEKL. For the CDR3, the DNA is TGCGCCAGCAGGGAACGGGACGGGAACACCGGGGAGCTGTTTTTT. This codes for CASRERDGNTGELFF.

The chain uses TRBV6-5 and TRBJ2-3, with 9 nucleotides matching TRBD1. This CDR3 has 15 amino acids. Per germline, CDR1 MNHEY and CDR2 SVGAGI. Unmatched junction bases numbered 5, after V lost 6 bases and J lost 1 base. The CDR3 DNA is TGTGCCAGCAGGTTTCGGGACAGGGGCACAGATACGCAGTATTTT. Its protein is CASRFRDRGTDTQYF.

The V call is TRBV3-1 (or the pseudogene TRBV3-2), the J call TRBJ1-4; D possibly corresponds to TRBD1 (6 bases). With 4 bases removed from V and 7 bases from J, the gap between germline ends came to 16 bases. The CDR3 consists of 15 residues. Germline CDR1 reads LGHDT; CDR2 reads YNNKEL (reference sequence). The CDR3 here is CASSRSGAGAEKLFF. The CDR3 nucleotides are TGTGCCAGCAGCCGTTCCGGAGCAGGGGCTGAAAAACTGTTTTTT.

The chain joins TRBV18 to TRBJ1-1; D ambiguous. The CDR3 has 14 residues. V was shortened by 2 bases and J by 3 bases, with 10 bases between the two germline ends. The germline V gene encodes CDR1 KGHSH and CDR2 LQKENI. The CDR3 loop reads CASSPGYRDTEAFF. CDR3 DNA sequence: TGTGCCAGCTCACCAGGGTATAGGGACACTGAAGCTTTCTTT.

The V gene is TRBV4-2, the J gene TRBJ2-2; the match to TRBD1 covers 11 bases. The V gene's germline CDR1 is LGHNA and CDR2 YNFKEQ. CDR3 length equals 16 residues. V shed 0 bases, J shed 7 bases, and the junction held 4 bases outside the gene matches. CDR3 nucleotides: TGTGCCAGCAGCCAAGAAGGGGACAGGGGGTTCGGGGAGCTGTTTTTT. It yields the protein CASSQEGDRGFGELFF.

V gene TRBV9 combines with J gene TRBJ2-1; 8 nucleotides line up with TRBD1. Germline V gives CDR1 SGDLS, CDR2 YYNGEE. V shed 4 bases and J 6 bases; nucleotides not matched to a gene: 12. The CDR3 totals 16 residues. CDR3 sequence: CASSSTTGVRGNEQFF. CDR3 nucleotides: TGTGCCAGCAGCTCCACGACAGGGGTGAGAGGCAATGAGCAGTTCTTC.

This chain connects TRBV29-1 to TRBJ1-5; 11 bases map to TRBD1. The CDR3 length is 22 residues. V trimming: 6 bases; J trimming: 6 bases; junction bases outside the gene matches: 31. In germline, CDR1 is SQVTM, CDR2 ANQGSEA. Written as DNA, the CDR3 is TGCAGCGTCTACCGACAGGGGGTTGGCTGTAACATTGTGGGGACAGGGGGTCAGCCCCAGCATTTT. Protein sequence: CSVYRQGVGCNIVGTGGQPQHF.

V is TRBV6-4 and J is TRBJ2-5, with 13 bases lining up with TRBD2. This CDR3 has 16 amino acids. Unmatched junction bases numbered 4, after V lost 5 bases and J lost 1 base. Germline-derived CDR1 and CDR2 are MRHNA and SNTAGT. The CDR3: CASSPGLAGAQETQYF. Written as DNA, the CDR3 is TGTGCCAGCAGTCCCGGACTAGCGGGAGCCCAAGAGACCCAGTACTTC.

The V gene is TRBV5-1, the J gene TRBJ2-3, with D possibly being TRBD1 (5 bases). Deletions cut 4 bases from V and 6 bases from J, with 15 bases between. CDR1 is SGHRS, CDR2 YFSETQ, per germline. CDR3 size: 14 residues. This chain's CDR3 is CASSPRKAGDTQYF. CDR3 bases: TGCGCCAGCAGCCCCCGCAAAGCAGGGGATACGCAGTATTTT.

J is TRBJ1-6 and V is TRBV2; TRBD1 aligns across 8 bases. The CDR3 runs to 13 residues. Germline V gene data show CDR1 as SNHLY and CDR2 as FYNNEI. Trimming cost V 6 bases and J 13 bases; bases outside gene matches: 8. This CDR3 reads CASRLGQVNPLHF. CDR3 sequence (DNA): TGTGCCAGCAGACTGGGACAGGTCAATCCCCTCCACTTT.

This chain joins TRBV5-1 and TRBJ2-7; TRBD1 aligns across 8 bases. After removal of 0 bases from V and 2 bases from J, the junction contained 13 bases not matched to a gene. CDR1 SGHRS and CDR2 YFSETQ come from the germline V gene. CDR3 length: 18 residues. CDR3: CASSLEPSTGDLTYEQYF. CDR3 bases: TGCGCCAGCAGCTTGGAGCCCTCGACAGGGGATCTAACCTACGAGCAGTACTTC.

The chain is built from TRBV6-5 and TRBJ2-7; the D gene is possibly TRBD1 (6 bases). CDR1 and CDR2 (germline): MNHEY, SVGAGI. The CDR3 spans 13 residues. Trimming stripped 6 bases from V and 3 bases from J, with 12 bases between. The CDR3 sequence: CASRFGQIYEQYF. DNA for the CDR3: TGTGCCAGCAGGTTTGGACAGATCTACGAGCAGTACTTC.

The chain joins TRBV3-1 (or the pseudogene TRBV3-2) to TRBJ2-5, with TRBD2 as a possible D gene (6 bases). The germline gives CDR1 LGHDT, CDR2 YNNKEL (reference sequence). Trimming removed 0 bases at V and 5 bases at J, with 10 bases between. This CDR3 region has 14 residues. CDR3 sequence reads: CASSQDTSSETQYF. DNA of the CDR3: TGTGCCAGCAGCCAAGATACTAGCAGTGAGACCCAGTACTTC.

V usage is TRBV28 and J usage is TRBJ1-4, with 8 bases that match TRBD1. The CDR3 runs to 18 residues. Trimming took 5 bases from V and 0 from J; bases not matched to a gene: 11. Germline assignment: CDR1 MDHEN and CDR2 SYDVKM. In DNA form, the CDR3 reads TGTGCCAGCAGTCTTGGACAGGGTTTATTGACAACTAATGAAAAACTGTTTTTT. Its protein is CASSLGQGLLTTNEKLFF.

This sequence joins TRBV28 and TRBJ2-3, with D unresolved. The CDR3 is 13 residues long. CDR1 and CDR2 from the germline V gene are MDHEN and SYDVKM. V was pared by 4 bases and J by 3 bases, with 8 bases between. The CDR3 DNA follows: TGTGCCAGCAGTTCACCTGTGACAGATACGCAGTATTTT. Translation gives CASSSPVTDTQYF.

The chain couples TRBV12-3 or TRBV12-4 to TRBJ1-2; D remains ambiguous. This CDR3 has 12 residues. V lost 3 bases and J 6 bases, leaving 8 bases between the germline ends. The CDR3 region has the DNA TGTGCCAGCAGTTTTGTTAAGCATGGCTACACCTTC. Translated: CASSFVKHGYTF.

This clone was seen only a few times. This chain uses TRBV20-1 with TRBJ2-3; D unresolved. Germline CDR1 and CDR2: DFQATT and SNEGSKA (reference sequence). The CDR3 extends over 14 amino acids. Trimming removed 3 bases at V and 1 base at J, with 11 bases between. CDR3 bases: TGCAGTGCTAGTTCAGGTAGTGGCACAGATACGCAGTATTTT. Translated: CSASSGSGTDTQYF.